These 9 T cell receptor beta chains originate from one sample sequenced in a study of cytomegalovirus exposure and HLA in healthy donors. Both 60 Vbeta primers and 13 Jbeta primers went into the PCR. Libraries were prepared by immunoSEQ multiplex PCR; TCRdb keeps only in-frame clonotypes and omits some of them. Of roughly 140,000 clones in the sample, around 72% are singletons; the top ten hold roughly 2.1%. Sequenced: PBMCs. These receptors were collected from a man in his forties in good health and CMV-seronegative.

In this sample, this clone turned up a few times. The genes are TRBV19 and TRBJ1-1; 7 bases line up with TRBD1. With V trimmed by 4 bases and J by 5 bases, 10 bases remained unmatched. Per the germline V gene, CDR1 is LNHDA and CDR2 is SQIVND (reference sequence). The CDR3 is 15 amino acids. CDR3 sequence: CASSNPYRGRTEAFF. The DNA of the CDR3 is TGTGCCAGTAGTAATCCTTACAGGGGCAGGACTGAAGCTTTCTTT.

In its sample, this clone was seen a few times. V gene TRBV19 combines with J gene TRBJ1-4; D uncertain. This CDR3 has 12 residues. Looked up from germline, CDR1 is LNHDA and CDR2 is SQIVND (reference sequence). The V end lost 6 bases, the J end lost 13 bases, and 15 bases lay between the germline ends. The CDR3 region is CASRGWDGRLFF. CDR3 coding DNA: TGTGCCAGTAGGGGCTGGGATGGGAGACTGTTTTTT.

This clone showed up just once. The chain links TRBV14 to TRBJ2-3, with TRBD2 matching 8 bases. The CDR3 extends over 16 amino acids. Germline lookup yields CDR1 SGHDN and CDR2 FVKESK. Germline trimming cut 3 bases from V and 6 bases from J; bases unmatched to any gene: 11. CDR3 in DNA: TGTGCCAGCAGCCAGCTCGGGGGGGCCAACAGGGATACGCAGTATTTT. Translated, it gives CASSQLGGANRDTQYF.

J is TRBJ1-2 and V is TRBV5-4; the D gene is possibly TRBD1 (6 bases). V dropped 0 bases and J dropped 8 bases, with 17 bases sitting between them. This CDR3 region has 15 residues. Germline-derived CDR1 and CDR2 are SGHNT and YYREEE (reference sequence). CDR3 region: CASSLETGGQTGYTF. The DNA of the CDR3 is TGTGCCAGCAGCTTGGAAACGGGGGGGCAGACGGGCTACACCTTC. The full variable domain, its missing parts supplied by reference TRBV5-4 and TRBJ1-2, is ETGVTQSPTHLIKTRGQQVTLRCSSQSGHNTVSWYQQALGQGPQFIFQYYREEENGRGNFPPRFSGLQFPNYSSELNVNALELDDSALYLCASSLETGGQTGYTFGSGTRLTVV.

This clone was recorded once. The chain uses TRBV7-2 and TRBJ1-2; D not resolved. The CDR3 runs 16 residues. The V end was cut by 0 bases, the J end by 7 bases, with 18 bases between. The germline gives CDR1 SGHTA, CDR2 FQGNSA. The CDR3 spells CASSLATVHPAGGYTF. CDR3 in DNA: TGTGCCAGCAGCTTAGCCACAGTTCACCCGGCAGGTGGCTACACCTTC.

This rearrangement joins TRBV12-5 to TRBJ1-2, with 8 nucleotides matching TRBD1. This CDR3 has 13 residues. Losses at the gene ends were 5 bases for V and 5 bases for J; bases not matched to a gene: 4. The germline gives CDR1 LGHNT, CDR2 FRNRAP. CDR3 region: CASGQGALYGYTF. The CDR3 DNA reads as TGTGCTAGTGGTCAGGGGGCATTGTATGGCTACACCTTC.

The table lists this clone with a few counts. This sequence joins TRBV6-5 and TRBJ1-1; D is undetermined. The CDR3 loop spans 15 amino acids. Germline V gives CDR1 MNHEY, CDR2 SVGAGI. Trimming pared 0 bases from V and 1 base from J, leaving 9 bases between. Here the CDR3 reads CASSYSTAGNTEAFF. CDR3 sequence (DNA): TGTGCCAGCAGTTACTCGACGGCAGGGAACACTGAAGCTTTCTTT.

This chain uses TRBV10-3 with TRBJ2-1; 12 positions match TRBD2. Per the germline V gene, CDR1 is ENHRY and CDR2 is SYGVKD. Trimming took 2 bases from V and 5 from J; bases not matched to a gene: 1. CDR3 length: 15 amino acids. This chain's CDR3 is CAISEGTSGHNEQFF. CDR3 DNA sequence: TGTGCCATCAGTGAGGGGACTAGCGGGCACAATGAGCAGTTCTTC.

The CDR3 DNA is TGCGCCAGCAGCCAAGGGACTAGCGGGAACTACGAGCAGTACTTC. Encoded protein: CASSQGTSGNYEQYF. The chain is built from TRBV4-3 and TRBJ2-7, with 12 bases lining up with TRBD2. With 1 base clipped from V and 3 bases from J, the junction kept 1 base outside the gene matches. CDR3 size: 15 residues. Germline CDR1 reads LGHNA; CDR2 reads YSLEER.